These 30 T cell receptor beta chains were sequenced from one sample in a study of T cells in tuberculosis. Measured with immunoSEQ multiplex PCR; TCRdb has only the in-frame clones, and not every one. The table has 20,000 to 25,000 clones, approximately 90% seen once. The sequenced material came from PBMCs. Receptor source: a donor aged 10 to 29 with latent tuberculosis or without tuberculosis infection. Some clones in this sample may be carry-over from other donors' samples.

This clone was counted a single time. This sequence joins TRBV5-6 and TRBJ2-3; 11 nucleotides agree with TRBD2. The CDR3 is made up of 16 amino acids. Germline V gene lookup returns CDR1 SGHDT and CDR2 YYEEEE. Trimming at V came to 4 bases and at J to 1 base, leaving 5 bases not matched to a gene. DNA of the CDR3: TGTGCCAGCAGCCAACAACTAGCGGGGGGCACAGATACGCAGTATTTT. It encodes CASSQQLAGGTDTQYF.

This chain uses TRBV7-9 with TRBJ1-5, with unresolved D. The CDR3 sequence is 14 residues long. Germline V CDR1 and CDR2: SEHNR, FQNEAQ (reference sequence). The V and J ends lost 1 base and 3 bases respectively, with 7 bases between them. The CDR3 region is CASSLGGYNQPQHF. CDR3 DNA: TGTGCCAGCAGCTTAGGCGGATACAATCAGCCCCAGCATTTT.

This chain uses TRBV9 with TRBJ2-1; D is unclear. CDR3 length equals 13 residues. The V and J ends lost 0 bases and 4 bases respectively, with 5 bases between them. The germline CDR1 and CDR2 sequences are SGDLS and YYNGEE. CDR3 DNA: TGTGCCAGCAGCGTAGCCCTATACAATGAGCAGTTCTTC. Translation: CASSVALYNEQFF.

This clone was counted once. This chain connects TRBV6-1 to TRBJ1-2; 7 bases map to TRBD1. Germline V gene data show CDR1 as MNHNS and CDR2 as SASEGT. V lost 1 base to trimming and J lost 6 bases; unmatched junction nucleotides: 8. The CDR3 is made up of 15 amino acids. The CDR3 region has the DNA TGTGCCAGCAGTGAAGGGGACAGTGTCGCCGATGGCTACACCTTC. Translation: CASSEGDSVADGYTF.

J is TRBJ2-5 and V is TRBV9; 7 nucleotides match TRBD2. The CDR3 runs to 14 residues. CDR1 and CDR2 (germline): SGDLS, YYNGEE. Trimming cost V 2 bases and J 5 bases; bases outside gene matches: 6. The CDR3 DNA reads TGTGCCAGCAGCGTCTCTCAGGGAGGGGAGACCCAGTACTTC. Its protein product is CASSVSQGGETQYF.

This chain links TRBV11-2 with TRBJ2-6; the D gene is possibly TRBD1 (5 bases). The ends were cut back, 2 bases at V and 2 bases at J, with 7 bases in the middle. In germline, CDR1 is SGHAT, CDR2 FQNNGV. The CDR3 sequence is 15 residues long. The CDR3: CASSLLGPGANVLTF. The DNA for the CDR3 is TGTGCCAGCAGCTTATTGGGGCCTGGGGCCAACGTCCTGACTTTC.

The V and J genes are TRBV5-1 and TRBJ1-2; D is unclear. Germline values: CDR1 SGHRS, CDR2 YFSETQ. This CDR3 comprises 12 residues. The V end lost 4 bases, the J end lost 3 bases, and 7 bases lay between the germline ends. For the CDR3, the DNA is TGCGCCAGCAGCGTTACGGACTATGGCTACACCTTC. It yields the protein CASSVTDYGYTF.

As to this clone: Distinct nucleotide sequences in the sample also encode this CDR3. This chain links TRBV5-1 with TRBJ1-5, with a weak D call TRBD1 (5 bases). This CDR3 spans 14 amino acids. V was shortened by 4 bases and J by 4 bases, with 12 bases between the two germline ends. Germline V lookup: CDR1 SGHRS, CDR2 YFSETQ. The CDR3 DNA reads as TGCGCCAGCAGCCTGGATGGGGGGAATCAGCCCCAGCATTTT. It encodes CASSLDGGNQPQHF.

This sequence joins TRBV7-2 and TRBJ1-2; D call uncertain. The CDR3 runs 16 residues. Germline CDR1 SGHTA, CDR2 FQGNSA. Trimming removed 5 bases from V and 7 bases from J, with 23 bases in between. The DNA for the CDR3 is TGTGCCAGCAGCCCCCGATTGGGAGGCAGCTCAGGTGGCTACACCTTC. This encodes CASSPRLGGSSGGYTF.

This chain joins TRBV25-1 and TRBJ1-3; perhaps TRBD1 as D (6 bases). The germline V gene has CDR1 MGHDK and CDR2 SYGVNS. Trimming left V 1 base short and J 2 bases short, with 12 bases between. The CDR3 sequence is 16 residues long. The CDR3 protein is CASSEWGGAAGNTIYF. The CDR3 DNA is TGTGCCAGCAGTGAATGGGGGGGGGCCGCTGGAAACACCATATATTTT.

The chain has TRBV7-8 and TRBJ1-5; TRBD1 is a possible D gene (5 bases). CDR3 length: 16 amino acids. With 0 bases removed from V and 7 bases from J, the gap between germline ends came to 16 bases. Germline CDR1 SGHVS, CDR2 FQNEAQ. The CDR3 DNA reads as TGTGCCAGCAGCTTAGCGGGCAGGGTTGATGGCCAGCCCCAGCATTTT. Translation: CASSLAGRVDGQPQHF.

This clone showed up just a few times. V and J are TRBV10-3 and TRBJ1-3; TRBD1 might be the D (5 bases). This CDR3 is 15 amino acids long. Germline assignment: CDR1 ENHRY and CDR2 SYGVKD. V lost 6 bases to trimming and J lost 2 bases, with 14 bases between them. CDR3 DNA sequence: TGTGCCATCAGGCCCACGGCAGGGACTGGAAACACCATATATTTT. Translated, it gives CAIRPTAGTGNTIYF.

The CDR3 sequence: CAISEGGMGSAIQETQYF. The CDR3 DNA reads as TGTGCCATCAGTGAGGGGGGGATGGGGTCGGCGATCCAAGAGACCCAGTACTTC. The rearrangement uses TRBV10-3 and TRBJ2-5; maybe TRBD2 (6 bases). With 2 bases removed from V and 1 base from J, the gap between germline ends came to 20 bases. Germline V lookup: CDR1 ENHRY, CDR2 SYGVKD. This CDR3 is built from 18 residues.

This clone was picked up one time. This chain links TRBV7-3 with TRBJ1-1; 9 bases fit TRBD1. Trimming removed 4 bases from V and 3 bases from J; junction bases left unmatched: 6. Germline CDR1 is SGHTA and CDR2 is FQGTGA. This CDR3 comprises 15 residues. CDR3 residues: CASSSEGTGHTEAFF. The CDR3 DNA reads TGTGCCAGCAGCTCCGAGGGGACAGGGCACACTGAAGCTTTCTTT.

The CDR3 region is CASSPPSVNYGYTF. The CDR3 DNA reads TGTGCCAGCTCACCACCATCGGTGAACTATGGCTACACCTTC. The rearrangement links TRBV18 to TRBJ1-2; D not certain. Trimming pared 0 bases from V and 2 bases from J, leaving 7 bases between. The germline CDR1 and CDR2 sequences are KGHSH and LQKENI. The CDR3 runs 14 residues.

The genes are TRBV6-5 and TRBJ1-2; 8 bases map to TRBD1. Germline V CDR1 and CDR2: MNHEY, SVGAGI. The CDR3 is 13 amino acids. V gave up 6 bases and J gave up 8 bases; unmatched junction bases: 8. The CDR3 bases are TGTGCCAGCAGACCAGGGGGCACGGGAGGCTACACCTTC. Amino acids: CASRPGGTGGYTF.

The chain uses TRBV19 and TRBJ1-5; 8 positions agree with TRBD1. J gave up 2 bases and V 3 bases, and 18 bases lay outside the gene matches. Germline V lookup: CDR1 LNHDA, CDR2 SQIVND (reference sequence). The CDR3 sequence is 20 residues long. In DNA, the CDR3 is TGTGCCAGTAGTATTTACTTTGGTGGGGCAGGGGGCCAAGGCAATCAGCCCCAGCATTTT. This encodes CASSIYFGGAGGQGNQPQHF.

V usage is TRBV30 and J usage is TRBJ1-6; D gene ambiguous. V gave up 1 base and J gave up 7 bases, with 8 bases separating them. The CDR3 runs 13 residues. From germline, CDR1 is GTSNPN and CDR2 SVGIG (reference sequence). CDR3 nucleotides: TGTGCCTGGAGTGAACAGAGCAATTCACCCCTCCACTTT. As protein: CAWSEQSNSPLHF.

The rearrangement joins TRBV30 to TRBJ1-4; D perhaps matches TRBD1 (5 bases). This CDR3 spans 14 amino acids. Between the trimmed V and J ends, which lost 5 bases and 8 bases, there was a span of 18 bases. CDR1 is GTSNPN and CDR2 is SVGIG in the germline V gene (reference sequence). CDR3 protein: CAWGVGGFREKLFF. The CDR3 DNA reads as TGTGCCTGGGGGGTCGGGGGGTTCCGGGAAAAACTGTTTTTT.

This chain uses TRBV5-1 with TRBJ2-3, with TRBD2 matching over 11 bases. Per germline, CDR1 SGHRS and CDR2 YFSETQ. V was clipped by 5 bases and J by 2 bases; unmatched bases: 10. The CDR3 contains 17 residues. The CDR3 DNA reads TGCGCCAGCAGGCACCGGGGACTAGCGGAACTCACAGATACGCAGTATTTT. This gives the protein CASRHRGLAELTDTQYF. The variable domain in full, with the rest retrieved from reference TRBV5-1 and TRBJ2-3, is KAGVTQTPRYLIKTRGQQVTLSCSPISGHRSVSWYQQTPGQGLQFLFEYFSETQRNKGNFPGRFSGRQFSNSRSEMNVSTLELGDSALYLCASRHRGLAELTDTQYFGPGTRLTVL.

The rearrangement links TRBV30 to TRBJ2-2, with D unclear. Per the germline V gene, CDR1 is GTSNPN and CDR2 is SVGIG (reference sequence). Trimming cost V 2 bases and J 6 bases, with 7 bases left between them. The CDR3 is 12 residues long. The CDR3: CAWSQVAGELFF. CDR3 sequence (DNA): TGTGCCTGGAGTCAGGTGGCCGGGGAGCTGTTTTTT.

The chain uses TRBV6-5 and TRBJ1-2; TRBD1 matches at 10 bases. The V segment lost 5 bases and the J segment 3 bases; nucleotides outside the gene matches: 6. The CDR3 contains 15 residues. Germline loops: CDR1 MNHEY, CDR2 SVGAGI. CDR3 region: CASSHDRGLYYGYTF. The DNA of the CDR3 is TGTGCCAGCAGTCACGACAGGGGGCTCTACTATGGCTACACCTTC.

The gene calls are TRBV5-1 and TRBJ1-4; the D gene is possibly TRBD1 (6 bases). This CDR3 comprises 15 residues. With 0 bases removed from V and 8 bases from J, the gap between germline ends came to 14 bases. Germline CDR1 and CDR2: SGHRS and YFSETQ. CDR3: CASSLGDIEGEKLFF. In nucleotides, the CDR3 is TGCGCCAGCAGCTTGGGGGACATTGAAGGGGAAAAACTGTTTTTT.

J is TRBJ2-7 and V is TRBV13; 8 bases line up with TRBD1. V lost 7 bases and J lost 2; bases outside the gene matches: 4. This CDR3 spans 13 amino acids. Germline V gives CDR1 PRHDT, CDR2 FYEKMQ (reference sequence). The CDR3 spells CASTGQGPYEQYF. In DNA form, the CDR3 reads TGTGCCAGCACTGGACAGGGTCCCTACGAGCAGTACTTC.

The rearrangement uses TRBV10-3 and TRBJ2-3, with D perhaps TRBD1 (6 bases). This CDR3 has 14 residues. Germline values: CDR1 ENHRY, CDR2 SYGVKD. Trimming shortened V by 2 bases and J by 0 bases, and 6 bases separated the two germline ends. CDR3 bases: TGTGCCATCAGTGAGGGACAGAGCACAGATACGCAGTATTTT. Translating gives CAISEGQSTDTQYF.

This clone was seen only a few times. The V call is TRBV30, the J call TRBJ2-7, with 9 positions matching TRBD2. The trim removed 4 bases at V and 0 bases at J, leaving 10 bases unmatched. The CDR3 length is 16 residues. Germline CDR1 is GTSNPN and CDR2 is SVGIG (reference sequence). CDR3: CAWTKSLAGSSYEQYF. The CDR3 coding sequence is TGTGCCTGGACTAAAAGTCTAGCGGGGAGCTCCTACGAGCAGTACTTC.

This sequence joins TRBV5-1 and TRBJ1-4; D unresolved. There are 15 residues in the CDR3. Germline loops: CDR1 SGHRS, CDR2 YFSETQ. Trimming stripped 1 base from V and 4 bases from J, with 11 bases between. The CDR3, as DNA: TGCGCCAGCAGCTTGAATCAACAGAGTAATGAAAAACTGTTTTTT. It specifies CASSLNQQSNEKLFF.

V is TRBV18 and J is TRBJ1-1, with D perhaps matching TRBD1 (5 bases). V shed 8 bases and J shed 1 base, with 11 bases lying between them. The V gene's germline CDR1 is KGHSH and CDR2 LQKENI. The CDR3 consists of 13 residues. CDR3 bases: TGTGCCAGCGCCGGGGGACGGAACACTGAAGCTTTCTTT. This translates into CASAGGRNTEAFF.

The J gene is TRBJ1-1, the V gene TRBV5-1; 7 bases line up with TRBD1. The CDR3 has 17 residues. V was pared by 4 bases and J by 5 bases, with 17 bases of the junction left unmatched. CDR1 SGHRS and CDR2 YFSETQ come from the germline V gene. DNA for the CDR3: TGCGCCAGCAGCCTCTACGGGACAGCAGGTCTCTCGACTGAAGCTTTCTTT. It codes for CASSLYGTAGLSTEAFF.

The rearrangement joins TRBV27 to TRBJ2-2, with no clear D. The CDR3 consists of 14 residues. Trimming took off 7 bases at V and 4 bases at J, with 13 bases between the two ends. Germline CDR1 and CDR2: MNHEY and SMNVEV (reference sequence). The CDR3 loop is CASIIRRGTGELFF. The CDR3 region has the DNA TGTGCCAGCATAATCCGCCGAGGCACCGGGGAGCTGTTTTTT.